The 14 T cell receptor beta chains in this list originate from one sample, sequenced in a study of T cell responses to AZD1222 COVID-19 vaccine. Some clones are missing from TCRdb's copy, which holds only in-frame ones; the method was immunoSEQ multiplex PCR. The repertoire includes approximately 140,000 clones, over 75% of them detected once, and about 3.3% sits in the top ten. This material consisted of peripheral blood, taken 28 days after the second AZD1222 dose. Receptor source: an adult who received the AZD1222 COVID-19 vaccine.

CDR3 nucleotides: TGTGCCAGCAGGTTTGGTGGTACTGAAGCTTTCTTT. Its translation is CASRFGGTEAFF. The chain employs TRBV25-1 and TRBJ1-1; D remains ambiguous. The CDR3 totals 12 residues. Trimming stripped 6 bases from V and 5 bases from J, with 10 bases between. CDR1 MGHDK and CDR2 SYGVNS come from the germline V gene.

The J gene is TRBJ1-4, the V gene TRBV5-1; D call uncertain. V lost 0 bases and J lost 3, with 3 bases in between. Germline assignment: CDR1 SGHRS and CDR2 YFSETQ. The CDR3 spans 13 residues. For the CDR3, the DNA is TGCGCCAGCAGCTTGGATCCTAATGAAAAACTGTTTTTT. Amino acids: CASSLDPNEKLFF.

The rearrangement joins TRBV29-1 to TRBJ2-1; TRBD1 matches at 10 bases. V dropped 5 bases and J dropped 6; count of bases not matched to a gene: 7. Germline V gives CDR1 SQVTM, CDR2 ANQGSEA. This CDR3 contains 14 residues. The CDR3 reads CSVTLDRGGNEQFF. The CDR3 coding sequence is TGCAGCGTTACGTTGGACAGGGGGGGCAATGAGCAGTTCTTC.

This sequence joins TRBV2 and TRBJ1-3; a weak D match, TRBD1 (6 bases). This CDR3 comprises 14 residues. The germline V gene encodes CDR1 SNHLY and CDR2 FYNNEI. Between the trimmed V and J ends, which lost 6 bases and 1 base, there was a span of 10 bases. The CDR3 sequence is CASSLGTSGNTIYF. In DNA, the CDR3 is TGTGCCAGCAGCTTAGGGACATCTGGAAACACCATATATTTT.

The chain couples TRBV14 to TRBJ1-1; maybe TRBD1 (5 bases). Germline loops: CDR1 SGHDN, CDR2 FVKESK. This CDR3 is 16 amino acids long. V was trimmed by 1 base and J by 0 bases, leaving 12 bases between them. CDR3 DNA sequence: TGTGCCAGCAGCCAAGCTTATCGGGGGGTGAACACTGAAGCTTTCTTT. Encoded protein: CASSQAYRGVNTEAFF. Together with reference TRBV14 and TRBJ1-1, the CDR3 gives the full variable domain: EAGVTQFPSHSVIEKGQTVTLRCDPISGHDNLYWYRRVMGKEIKFLLHFVKESKQDESGMPNNRFLAERTGGTYSTLKVQPAELEDSGVYFCASSQAYRGVNTEAFFGQGTRLTVV.

The chain employs TRBV6-5 and TRBJ2-5; 7 nucleotides align to TRBD2. The J segment lost 0 bases and the V segment lost 7 bases, leaving 5 bases of the junction unmatched. Germline V gene sequence: CDR1 MNHEY, CDR2 SVGAGI. The CDR3 sequence is 14 residues long. This CDR3 is CASKRDRNQETQYF. The CDR3 DNA reads TGTGCCAGCAAGCGGGACCGAAACCAAGAGACCCAGTACTTC.

This chain joins TRBV7-2 and TRBJ2-1, with 8 bases lining up with TRBD2. V shed 5 bases, J shed 9 bases, and the junction held 18 bases outside the gene matches. The CDR3 has 17 amino acids. CDR1 is SGHTA and CDR2 is FQGNSA in the germline V gene. This CDR3 is CASSRILLAVGSGEQFF. CDR3 DNA: TGTGCCAGCAGCCGCATCCTACTAGCGGTAGGGTCGGGTGAGCAGTTCTTC.

This rearrangement joins TRBV6-5 to TRBJ2-1; D is undetermined. Germline values: CDR1 MNHEY, CDR2 SVGAGI. V lost 8 bases, J lost 7 bases, and 21 bases lay in between. This CDR3 is 15 amino acids long. As DNA, the CDR3 is TGTGCCAGCGGACGCGGCCCCACTGTCGGGAATGAGCAGTTCTTC. Translated: CASGRGPTVGNEQFF.

This chain joins TRBV5-6 and TRBJ1-1, with a weak D call TRBD1 (6 bases). Germline V lookup: CDR1 SGHDT, CDR2 YYEEEE. The CDR3 is 14 residues long. The V gene lost 2 bases and the J gene lost 1 base, with 9 bases spanning the gap. CDR3 DNA: TGTGCCAGCAGCTTTGGGGGGCCGAACACTGAAGCTTTCTTT. This codes for CASSFGGPNTEAFF.

This chain connects TRBV5-5 to TRBJ2-7; D is unclear. Looked up from germline, CDR1 is SGHKS and CDR2 is YYEKEE (reference sequence). The CDR3 has 12 residues. V was clipped by 0 bases and J by 4 bases, with 5 bases between them. CDR3 residues: CASSLGAYEQYF. CDR3 in DNA: TGTGCCAGCAGCTTGGGGGCGTACGAGCAGTACTTC.

This chain uses TRBV5-4 with TRBJ1-4, with 9 bases lining up with TRBD1. This CDR3 contains 15 residues. Germline lookup yields CDR1 SGHNT and CDR2 YYREEE (reference sequence). V lost 4 bases, J lost 6 bases, and 7 bases stayed unmatched. CDR3 DNA: TGTGCCAGCAGCGCAACGGGACAGGGAGATGAAAAACTGTTTTTT. Translated: CASSATGQGDEKLFF.

The gene calls are TRBV20-1 and TRBJ2-1; TRBD1 is a possible D gene (6 bases). CDR3 length: 10 residues. V lost 6 bases, J lost 9 bases, and 9 bases lay in between. Germline V gene data show CDR1 as DFQATT and CDR2 as SNEGSKA (reference sequence). CDR3 nucleotide sequence: TGCAGTGCCAGGGGCTTTGAGCAGTTCTTC. Translation: CSARGFEQFF.

This clone was seen a handful of times. The chain couples TRBV5-1 to TRBJ1-1, with D perhaps TRBD1 (6 bases). Germline lookup yields CDR1 SGHRS and CDR2 YFSETQ. CDR3 size: 15 residues. Trimming removed 4 bases from V and 0 bases from J, with 13 bases in between. The CDR3 region is CASSPGQPMNTEAFF. The CDR3 DNA is TGCGCCAGCAGCCCCGGACAGCCGATGAACACTGAAGCTTTCTTT. Variable domain in full (rest from reference TRBV5-1 and TRBJ1-1): KAGVTQTPRYLIKTRGQQVTLSCSPISGHRSVSWYQQTPGQGLQFLFEYFSETQRNKGNFPGRFSGRQFSNSRSEMNVSTLELGDSALYLCASSPGQPMNTEAFFGQGTRLTVV.

The rearrangement links TRBV5-4 to TRBJ2-1; 12 bases align to TRBD2. V was pared by 4 bases and J by 7 bases, with 6 bases of the junction left unmatched. In germline, CDR1 is SGHNT, CDR2 YYREEE (reference sequence). CDR3 size: 15 residues. The CDR3 loop reads CASSRPSGRANEQFF. The CDR3 coding sequence is TGTGCCAGCAGCCGCCCTAGCGGGAGGGCTAATGAGCAGTTCTTC.